What follows are 27 T cell receptor beta chains derived from one specimen sequenced in a study of blood T cell repertoires in COVID-19. Only in-frame clones appear in the TCRdb table, and some are missing; sequencing was by immunoSEQ multiplex PCR. The sample records around 300,000 clones, roughly 88% being singletons. Source material: peripheral blood. These receptors all stem from a woman younger than 45 with active or convalescent COVID-19.

The CDR3 here is CASSSPGGMGYTF. The CDR3 nucleotides are TGTGCCAGCAGCTCCCCAGGGGGAATGGGCTACACCTTC. The chain links TRBV7-2 to TRBJ1-2; TRBD1 agrees at 7 bases. Germline CDR1 reads SGHTA; CDR2 reads FQGNSA. The CDR3 sequence is 13 residues long. The ends lost 4 bases at V and 8 bases at J; junction bases unmatched: 7.

This sequence joins TRBV24-1 and TRBJ2-7, with TRBD2 as a possible D gene (7 bases). The CDR3 runs 15 residues. The germline V gene has CDR1 KGHDR and CDR2 SFDVKD. Trimming took 2 bases from V and 3 from J, leaving 13 bases between them. In DNA, the CDR3 is TGTGCCACCAGTGATTCGGGGGGCGCGAACTACGAGCAGTACTTC. The encoded protein is CATSDSGGANYEQYF.

The J gene is TRBJ1-4, the V gene TRBV10-1; 7 bases match TRBD1. CDR1 and CDR2 (germline): WNHNN, SYGVQD (reference sequence). The CDR3 is 14 residues long. V trimming: 2 bases; J trimming: 8 bases; junction bases outside the gene matches: 5. The CDR3 sequence: CASSENRGSEKLFF. The CDR3 DNA sequence: TGCGCCAGCAGTGAGAACAGGGGTAGCGAAAAACTGTTTTTT.

This clone appeared a single time. The chain has TRBV20-1 and TRBJ1-2, with D perhaps matching TRBD1 (5 bases). The CDR3 extends over 11 amino acids. Trimming removed 7 bases at V and 2 bases at J, with 8 bases between. Germline loops: CDR1 DFQATT, CDR2 SNEGSKA (reference sequence). CDR3 amino acids: CSGQPNYGYTF. The CDR3 region has the DNA TGCAGTGGACAGCCGAACTATGGCTACACCTTC.

V is TRBV19 and J is TRBJ1-2, with 10 bases fitting TRBD1. Per germline, CDR1 LNHDA and CDR2 SQIVND (reference sequence). V dropped 5 bases and J dropped 8; count of bases not matched to a gene: 14. This CDR3 comprises 16 residues. In nucleotides, the CDR3 is TGTGCCAGTAGTGCGGGACAGGGGCCACCGGTGGGAGGCTACACCTTC. This codes for CASSAGQGPPVGGYTF.

The genes are TRBV6-1 and TRBJ1-6; D perhaps matches TRBD1 (5 bases). The CDR3 extends over 14 amino acids. V was trimmed by 0 bases and J by 10 bases, leaving 10 bases between them. Germline V CDR1 and CDR2: MNHNS, SASEGT. DNA for the CDR3: TGTGCCAGCAGTGAAGCGACGGGGGAGTCACCCCTCCACTTT. Protein product: CASSEATGESPLHF.

The chain has TRBV5-6 and TRBJ2-5; 7 nucleotides match TRBD1. The CDR3 is made up of 17 amino acids. Trimming at V came to 0 bases and at J to 0 bases, leaving 8 bases not matched to a gene. The V gene's germline CDR1 is SGHDT and CDR2 YYEEEE. The CDR3 sequence is CASSLGPPTGDQETQYF. CDR3 bases: TGTGCCAGCAGCTTGGGCCCTCCTACAGGGGACCAAGAGACCCAGTACTTC.

This sequence joins TRBV6-4 and TRBJ1-6; the D gene is possibly TRBD1 (6 bases). V was clipped by 0 bases and J by 7 bases, with 10 bases between them. This CDR3 contains 15 residues. Germline V gives CDR1 MRHNA, CDR2 SNTAGT. CDR3 nucleotides: TGTGCCAGCAGTGACTCGTCAGGGGTCAATTCACCCCTCCACTTT. Protein sequence: CASSDSSGVNSPLHF.

The chain employs TRBV5-1 and TRBJ2-2; 8 bases are a match to TRBD2. V shed 5 bases and J 1 base; nucleotides not matched to a gene: 4. Germline V gene lookup returns CDR1 SGHRS and CDR2 YFSETQ. The CDR3 runs 15 residues. The CDR3 nucleotides read TGCGCCAGCAGGCAAACTAGCGGGAACACCGGGGAGCTGTTTTTT. Translating gives CASRQTSGNTGELFF.

This clone was seen more than once but under ten times. At one boundary the junction diverges from the germline segment, which might be a read error. The rearrangement links TRBV5-8 to TRBJ2-5; 8 bases align to TRBD1. CDR1 SGHTS and CDR2 YDEGEE come from the germline V gene. The CDR3 loop spans 12 amino acids. As DNA, the CDR3 is TGTGCCAGCAGCTTGAAAGGACAGGGATCCAACTTC. It specifies CASSLKGQGSNF.

V is TRBV2 and J is TRBJ2-2, with D tentatively TRBD2 (5 bases). The V and J ends lost 4 bases and 5 bases respectively, with 8 bases between them. Germline CDR1 is SNHLY and CDR2 is FYNNEI. The CDR3 consists of 13 residues. The CDR3 here is CASSGGWTGELFF. CDR3 nucleotide sequence: TGTGCCAGCAGTGGAGGGTGGACCGGGGAGCTGTTTTTT.

The genes are TRBV4-2 and TRBJ1-2; 9 bases map to TRBD1. The CDR3 runs to 17 residues. V shed 0 bases and J 3 bases; nucleotides not matched to a gene: 8. Germline loops: CDR1 LGHNA, CDR2 YNFKEQ. CDR3 DNA sequence: TGTGCCAGCAGCCAAGAGTATCGGGACAGGGAGGACTATGGCTACACCTTC. Translation: CASSQEYRDREDYGYTF.

This chain joins TRBV21-1 and TRBJ1-2; the table's TRBD1 call for D was not verified on the DNA. TRBV21-1 is tagged as a pseudogene. The CDR3 totals 14 residues. The CDR3 loop is CASSIKQEKWGYTF. CDR3 bases: TGTGCCAGCAGCATAAAACAGGAAAAATGGGGCTACACCTTC.

This sequence joins TRBV7-2 and TRBJ1-2, with D maybe TRBD1 (6 bases). Germline V gene lookup returns CDR1 SGHTA and CDR2 FQGNSA. V was cut by 1 base and J by 4 bases, with 13 bases left in between. The CDR3 consists of 15 residues. CDR3 in amino acids: CASSLDGQSTYGYTF. The CDR3 nucleotides read TGTGCCAGCAGCTTAGATGGACAGTCCACCTATGGCTACACCTTC. The full variable domain, in which reference TRBV7-2 and TRBJ1-2 provide the parts outside the CDR3, is GAGVSQSPSNKVTEKGKDVELRCDPISGHTALYWYRQSLGQGLEFLIYFQGNSAPDKSGLPSDRFSAERTGGSVSTLTIQRTQQEDSAVYLCASSLDGQSTYGYTFGSGTRLTVV.

This chain connects TRBV6-2 or TRBV6-3 to TRBJ2-1; 9 bases match TRBD1. The germline V gene encodes CDR1 MNHEY and CDR2 SVGEGT. The ends lost 6 bases at V and 3 bases at J; junction bases unmatched: 6. The CDR3 has 15 residues. Here the CDR3 reads CASSHDRGYYNEQFF. DNA for the CDR3: TGTGCCAGCAGCCACGACAGGGGGTACTACAATGAGCAGTTCTTC.

The chain joins TRBV6-2 or TRBV6-3 to TRBJ2-2, with TRBD2 matching 8 bases. The CDR3 spans 17 residues. The V and J ends lost 5 bases and 6 bases, in that order; junction bases with no gene match: 14. Germline CDR1 reads MNHEY; CDR2 reads SVGEGT. CDR3 bases: TGTGCCAGCAGTCTAACGCGAATGAGCGGGGGACCCGGGGAGCTGTTTTTT. It is translated as CASSLTRMSGGPGELFF.

The chain uses TRBV18 and TRBJ1-1; D gene unclear. V was shortened by 4 bases and J by 6 bases, with 6 bases between the two germline ends. Germline lookup yields CDR1 KGHSH and CDR2 LQKENI. The CDR3 totals 11 residues. As DNA, the CDR3 is TGTGCCAGCTCACTGGGCGCTGAAGCTTTCTTT. Amino acid sequence: CASSLGAEAFF. The full variable domain, its missing parts supplied by reference TRBV18 and TRBJ1-1, is NAGVMQNPRHLVRRRGQEARLRCSPMKGHSHVYWYRQLPEEGLKFMVYLQKENIIDESGMPKERFSAEFPKEGPSILRIQQVVRGDSAAYFCASSLGAEAFFGQGTRLTVV.

V gene TRBV5-1 combines with J gene TRBJ1-3, with D uncertain. CDR1 is SGHRS and CDR2 is YFSETQ in the germline V gene. V was pared by 4 bases and J by 0 bases, with 11 bases between. This CDR3 contains 15 residues. This CDR3 is CASSMDGNSGNTIYF. DNA of the CDR3: TGCGCCAGCAGCATGGACGGTAACTCTGGAAACACCATATATTTT.

The rearrangement links TRBV7-9 to TRBJ2-2; TRBD1 is a possible D gene (5 bases). CDR1 SEHNR and CDR2 FQNEAQ come from the germline V gene (reference sequence). The germline V and J ends were trimmed by 0 bases and 1 base, with 6 bases remaining between them. The CDR3 loop spans 15 amino acids. The CDR3 is CASSLADRNTGELFF. CDR3 in DNA: TGTGCCAGCAGCTTAGCTGACAGGAACACCGGGGAGCTGTTTTTT.

This rearrangement joins TRBV5-1 to TRBJ1-6; no reliable D call. CDR3 length equals 14 residues. The V gene's germline CDR1 is SGHRS and CDR2 YFSETQ. Trimming removed 3 bases at V and 6 bases at J, with 10 bases between. CDR3 protein: CASSYDGSNSPLHF. CDR3 DNA sequence: TGCGCCAGCAGCTACGACGGGTCTAATTCACCCCTCCACTTT.

V gene TRBV6-5 combines with J gene TRBJ2-1, with TRBD1 identical over 9 bases. The CDR3 loop spans 14 amino acids. Looked up from germline, CDR1 is MNHEY and CDR2 is SVGAGI. J lost 6 bases, V lost 7 bases, and 7 bases had no gene match. CDR3 loop: CASTPGQGFNEQFF. CDR3 in DNA: TGTGCCAGCACTCCGGGACAGGGTTTCAATGAGCAGTTCTTC.

This chain uses TRBV7-9 with TRBJ1-2; a weak D match, TRBD1 (5 bases). V was cut by 3 bases and J by 8 bases, with 13 bases left in between. CDR3 length: 13 amino acids. Germline CDR1 and CDR2: SEHNR and FQNEAQ (reference sequence). The CDR3 DNA follows: TGTGCCAGCAGCTTCTCTCAGGGAGGCGGCTACACCTTC. The encoded protein is CASSFSQGGGYTF.

The V gene is TRBV30, the J gene TRBJ1-1; TRBD1 is a possible D gene (6 bases). The CDR3 covers 14 residues. The germline V gene encodes CDR1 GTSNPN and CDR2 SVGIG (reference sequence). V was cut by 3 bases and J by 5 bases, with 16 bases left in between. CDR3: CAWSATQGWTEAFF. CDR3 bases: TGTGCCTGGAGCGCGACACAGGGATGGACTGAAGCTTTCTTT.

This chain links TRBV9 with TRBJ2-2; D gene unclear. Germline V lookup: CDR1 SGDLS, CDR2 YYNGEE. Trimming removed 0 bases from V and 8 bases from J, with 5 bases in between. The CDR3 is made up of 12 amino acids. As DNA, the CDR3 is TGTGCCAGCAGCGTAGCCATGGGGGAGCTGTTTTTT. It is translated as CASSVAMGELFF.

The V and J genes are TRBV7-3 and TRBJ2-3; 12 nucleotides align to TRBD2. Germline CDR1 is SGHTA and CDR2 is FQGTGA. This CDR3 is built from 20 residues. Trimming at V came to 5 bases and at J to 2 bases, leaving 17 bases not matched to a gene. The CDR3 sequence is CASSPSLLAGGRTHTDTQYF. The DNA of the CDR3 is TGTGCCAGCAGCCCAAGTTTACTAGCGGGGGGCCGAACTCACACAGATACGCAGTATTTT.

The V call is TRBV5-4, the J call TRBJ2-7; 10 nucleotides align to TRBD1. Germline values: CDR1 SGHNT, CDR2 YYREEE (reference sequence). The CDR3 sequence is 16 residues long. V lost 3 bases and J lost 1; bases outside the gene matches: 7. The CDR3, as DNA: TGTGCCAGCAGCTCCCTGGGACAGGGGATTTCCTACGAGCAGTACTTC. The encoded protein is CASSSLGQGISYEQYF.

The rearrangement joins TRBV5-6 to TRBJ2-5; D call uncertain. Germline V CDR1 and CDR2: SGHDT, YYEEEE. The CDR3 sequence is 12 residues long. The V end lost 1 base, the J end lost 4 bases, and 5 bases lay between the germline ends. DNA of the CDR3: TGTGCCAGCAGCTTGACGGGAGAGACCCAGTACTTC. This codes for CASSLTGETQYF.